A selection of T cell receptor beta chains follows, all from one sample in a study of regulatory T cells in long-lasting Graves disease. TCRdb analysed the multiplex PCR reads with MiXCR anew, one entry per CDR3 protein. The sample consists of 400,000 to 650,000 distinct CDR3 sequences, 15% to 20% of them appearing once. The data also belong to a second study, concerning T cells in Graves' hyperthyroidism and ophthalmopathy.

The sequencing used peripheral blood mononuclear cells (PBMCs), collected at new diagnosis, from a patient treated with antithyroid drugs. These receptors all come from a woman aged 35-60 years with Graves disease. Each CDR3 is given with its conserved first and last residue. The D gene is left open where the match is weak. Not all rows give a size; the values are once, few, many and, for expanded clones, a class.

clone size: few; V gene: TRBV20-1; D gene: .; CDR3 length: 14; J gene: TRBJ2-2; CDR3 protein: CSAPVPGITGELFF; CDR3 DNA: TGCAGTGCCCCGGTCCCCGGCATCACCGGGGAGCTGTTTTTT
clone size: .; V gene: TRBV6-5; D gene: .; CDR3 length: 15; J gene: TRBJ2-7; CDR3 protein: CASSYSRSQSYEQYF; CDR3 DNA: TGTGCCAGCAGTTACTCACGGTCACAGTCCTACGAGCAGTACTTC
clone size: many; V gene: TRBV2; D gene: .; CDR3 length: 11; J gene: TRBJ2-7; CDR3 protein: CASTPEYEQYF; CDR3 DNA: TGTGCCAGCACCCCAGAATACGAGCAGTACTTC
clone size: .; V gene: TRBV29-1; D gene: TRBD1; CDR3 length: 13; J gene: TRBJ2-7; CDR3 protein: CSVIPGQHYEQYF; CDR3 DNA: TGCAGCGTAATACCGGGACAGCACTACGAGCAGTACTTC
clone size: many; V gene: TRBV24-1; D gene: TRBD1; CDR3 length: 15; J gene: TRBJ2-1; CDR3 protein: CATSDTGTGGNEQFF; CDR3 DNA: TGTGCCACCAGTGATACTGGGACAGGGGGCAATGAGCAGTTCTTC
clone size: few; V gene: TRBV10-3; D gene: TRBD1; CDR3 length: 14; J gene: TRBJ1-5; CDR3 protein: CAISMTGGTQPQHF; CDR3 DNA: TGTGCCATCAGTATGACAGGGGGCACTCAGCCCCAGCATTTT
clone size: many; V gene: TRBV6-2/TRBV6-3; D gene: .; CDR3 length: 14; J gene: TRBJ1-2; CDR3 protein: CASSSKGQNYGYTF; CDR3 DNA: TGTGCCAGCAGTTCGAAAGGACAGAACTATGGCTACACCTTC
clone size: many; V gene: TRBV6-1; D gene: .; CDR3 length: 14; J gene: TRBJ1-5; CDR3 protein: CASSESRGNQPQHF; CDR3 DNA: TGTGCCAGCAGTGAATCTAGAGGGAATCAGCCCCAGCATTTT
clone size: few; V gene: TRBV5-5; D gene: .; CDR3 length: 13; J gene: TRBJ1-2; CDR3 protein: CASSLTGDYGNTF; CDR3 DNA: TGTGCCAGCAGCTTGACCGGGGACTATGGCAACACCTTC
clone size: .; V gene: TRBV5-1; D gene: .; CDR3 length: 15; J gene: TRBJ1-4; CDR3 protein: CASSRPDKSNEKLFF; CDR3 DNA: TGCGCCAGCAGCCGACCGGACAAATCTAATGAAAAACTGTTTTTT
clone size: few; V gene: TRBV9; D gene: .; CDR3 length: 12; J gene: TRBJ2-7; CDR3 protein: CASSRWGNEQYF; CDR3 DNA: TGTGCCAGCAGCAGGTGGGGGAACGAGCAGTACTTC
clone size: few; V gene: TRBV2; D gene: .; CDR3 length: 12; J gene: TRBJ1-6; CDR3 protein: CASRPDLGPLHF; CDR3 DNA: TGTGCCAGCAGACCCGACCTCGGGCCCCTCCACTTT
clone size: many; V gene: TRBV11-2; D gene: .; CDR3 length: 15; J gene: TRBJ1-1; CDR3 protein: CASSLEGGVSTEAFF; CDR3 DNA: TGTGCCAGCAGCTTAGAGGGGGGCGTTTCCACTGAAGCTTTCTTT
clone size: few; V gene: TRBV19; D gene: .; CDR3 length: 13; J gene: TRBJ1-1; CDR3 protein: CATSPPEVPEAFF; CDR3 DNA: TGTGCCACCTCCCCTCCGGAGGTCCCTGAAGCTTTCTTT
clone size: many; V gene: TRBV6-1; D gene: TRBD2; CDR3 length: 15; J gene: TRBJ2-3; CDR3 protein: CASSERSDGGIFQYF; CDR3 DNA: TGTGCCAGCAGTGAACGTTCGGACGGGGGGATCTTTCAGTATTTT
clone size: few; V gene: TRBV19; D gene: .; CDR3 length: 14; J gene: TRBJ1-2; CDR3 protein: CASSRAQLSYGYTF; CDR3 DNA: TGTGCCAGTAGTAGGGCACAGCTCAGCTATGGCTACACCTTC
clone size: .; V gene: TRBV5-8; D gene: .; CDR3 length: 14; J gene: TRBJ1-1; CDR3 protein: CASTKGPLNTEAFF; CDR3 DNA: TGTGCCAGCACAAAGGGGCCCCTGAACACTGAAGCTTTCTTT
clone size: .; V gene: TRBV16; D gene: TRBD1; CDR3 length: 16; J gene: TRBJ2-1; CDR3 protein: CASSQSDRGHSNEQFF; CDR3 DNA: TGTGCCAGCAGCCAATCGGACAGGGGGCATAGCAATGAGCAGTTCTTC
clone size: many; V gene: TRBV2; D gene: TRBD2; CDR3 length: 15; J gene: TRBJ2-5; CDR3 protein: CASSVRGGPGETQYF; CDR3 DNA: TGTGCCAGCAGTGTTCGGGGGGGGCCAGGAGAGACCCAGTACTTC
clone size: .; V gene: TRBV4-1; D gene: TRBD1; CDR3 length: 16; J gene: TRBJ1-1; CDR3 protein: CASRAGGSGLNTEAFF; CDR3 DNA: TGCGCCAGCAGAGCAGGGGGCAGTGGGTTGAACACTGAAGCTTTCTTT
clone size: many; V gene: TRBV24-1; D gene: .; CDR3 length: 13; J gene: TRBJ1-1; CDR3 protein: CATSARMNTEAFF; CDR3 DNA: TGTGCCACCAGTGCCAGGATGAACACTGAAGCTTTCTTT
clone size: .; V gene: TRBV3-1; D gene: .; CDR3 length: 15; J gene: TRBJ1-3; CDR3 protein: CASSQNDGPRNTIYF; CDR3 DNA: TGTGCCAGCAGCCAAAACGACGGCCCGAGGAACACCATATATTTT
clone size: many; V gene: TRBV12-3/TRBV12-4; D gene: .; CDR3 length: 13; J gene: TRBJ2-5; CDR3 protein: CASKYGPAETQYF; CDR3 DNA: TGTGCCAGCAAGTACGGACCAGCGGAGACCCAGTACTTC
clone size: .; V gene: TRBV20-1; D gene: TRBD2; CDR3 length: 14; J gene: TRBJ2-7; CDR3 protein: CSAPTGTIEYEQYF; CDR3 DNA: TGCAGTGCTCCTACGGGGACTATAGAATACGAGCAGTACTTC
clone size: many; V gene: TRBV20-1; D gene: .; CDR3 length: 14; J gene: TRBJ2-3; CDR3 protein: CSARSYALTDTQYF; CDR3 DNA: TGCAGTGCTAGATCCTATGCCTTGACAGATACGCAGTATTTT